This T cell receptor beta chain is drawn from a study of PD-1 blockade in classical Hodgkin lymphoma. A note on this clone: Its antigen remains unidentified.

The CDR3 extends over 16 amino acids. TCRdb keeps only in-frame clones here, not all; method: immunoSEQ multiplex PCR. The sample contains 11,000 to 15,000 clones, 70% to 90% of which appear only once. Time point reported: cycle 4 day 1 (C4D1), after 6 weeks of nivolumab. Each of the patients experienced relapse following autologous stem cell transplantation, and their brentuximab vedotin exposure differed. Whole-study findings and limits: Newly diagnosed patients reportedly trailed healthy donors in baseline TCR diversity.

The source is a human donor with classical Hodgkin lymphoma. Sequencing used peripheral blood mononuclear cells (PBMCs), obtained before the fourth cycle of nivolumab. The chain links TRBV21-1 to TRBJ1-3; the table's D call TRBD1 went unverified against the DNA. TRBV21-1 represents a pseudogene. CDR3 loop: CASSNQDRYPGNTIYF. Written as DNA, the CDR3 is TGTGCCAGCAGCAACCAGGACAGGTATCCTGGAAACACCATATATTTT.